Listed here are 28 T cell receptor beta chains from one sample, sequenced in a study of cytomegalovirus exposure and HLA in healthy donors. Primers for the PCR totalled 60 Vbeta and 13 Jbeta. The table came from immunoSEQ multiplex PCR; TCRdb's copy has only in-frame clones and leaves some out. This sample yields 150,000 to 200,000 clones, of which about 70% are seen a single time; over 9.5% belongs to the top ten. Material: PBMCs. The receptors were gathered from a young man in good health and CMV-seropositive.

The rearrangement joins TRBV28 to TRBJ1-1; TRBD1 matches 7 bases. Germline V gene lookup returns CDR1 MDHEN and CDR2 SYDVKM. This CDR3 has 13 residues. V was clipped by 4 bases and J by 7 bases; unmatched bases: 6. The CDR3 region has the DNA TGTGCCAGCAGTTCGGGACAGAACTTTGAAGCTTTCTTT. Amino acid sequence: CASSSGQNFEAFF.

The sample holds a few counts of this clone. The genes are TRBV19 and TRBJ2-2; D remains unclear. Trimming pared 3 bases from V and 2 bases from J, leaving 7 bases between. The CDR3 spans 14 residues. The germline gives CDR1 LNHDA, CDR2 SQIVND (reference sequence). This CDR3 reads CASSMMANTGELFF. DNA for the CDR3: TGTGCCAGTAGTATGATGGCTAACACCGGGGAGCTGTTTTTT.

The chain employs TRBV21-1 and TRBJ1-2. TRBV21-1 is assigned pseudogene status. The CDR3 runs 14 residues. The CDR3 nucleotides read TGTGCCAGCAGCAAAGGAGAAAGAGGGTATGGCTACACCTTC. Protein sequence: CASSKGERGYGYTF.

V is TRBV6-5 and J is TRBJ2-1, with 11 bases identical to TRBD2. The trim removed 8 bases at V and 5 bases at J, leaving 8 bases unmatched. The CDR3 loop spans 15 amino acids. Germline V gene data show CDR1 as MNHEY and CDR2 as SVGAGI. DNA for the CDR3: TGTGCCAGCGGATTAGCGGGAGGGCCTAACAATGAGCAGTTCTTC. It yields the protein CASGLAGGPNNEQFF.

This clone was detected only once. The rearrangement uses TRBV2 and TRBJ1-6, with 9 bases that match TRBD1. V shed 2 bases and J 6 bases; nucleotides not matched to a gene: 2. This CDR3 comprises 15 residues. In germline, CDR1 is SNHLY, CDR2 FYNNEI. The CDR3 DNA is TGTGCCAGCAGTGAATTGGGACAGGGTAATTCACCCCTCCACTTT. It translates to CASSELGQGNSPLHF.

The gene calls are TRBV7-2 and TRBJ2-7, with 11 bases that match TRBD1. The CDR3 contains 15 residues. Germline trimming cut 1 base from V and 5 bases from J; bases unmatched to any gene: 4. The germline V gene encodes CDR1 SGHTA and CDR2 FQGNSA. The CDR3 loop is CASSLVGTGGNEQYF. Written as DNA, the CDR3 is TGTGCCAGCAGCTTAGTTGGGACAGGGGGAAACGAGCAGTACTTC. Variable domain in full (rest from reference TRBV7-2 and TRBJ2-7): GAGVSQSPSNKVTEKGKDVELRCDPISGHTALYWYRQSLGQGLEFLIYFQGNSAPDKSGLPSDRFSAERTGGSVSTLTIQRTQQEDSAVYLCASSLVGTGGNEQYFGPGTRLTVT.

The rearrangement joins TRBV14 to TRBJ2-7; possible D gene TRBD1, 6 bases. Germline assignment: CDR1 SGHDN and CDR2 FVKESK. The CDR3 loop spans 14 amino acids. The V end lost 2 bases, the J end lost 5 bases, and 13 bases lay between the germline ends. The CDR3 DNA sequence: TGTGCCAGCAGCCAAAAGGGTTGGGGGCACGAGCAGTACTTC. Translation gives CASSQKGWGHEQYF.

The chain is built from TRBV5-8 and TRBJ1-2, with a weak D call TRBD1 (5 bases). V shed 7 bases and J shed 2 bases, with 18 bases lying between them. Germline V gives CDR1 SGHTS, CDR2 YDEGEE. The CDR3 sequence is 15 residues long. The CDR3, as DNA: TGTGCCAGCGCACAAACAATCGGGGGGAACTATGGCTACACCTTC. It codes for CASAQTIGGNYGYTF. The whole variable domain, filled in from reference TRBV5-8 and TRBJ1-2, reads EAGVTQSPTHLIKTRGQQATLRCSPISGHTSVYWYQQALGLGLQFLLWYDEGEERNRGNFPPRFSGRQFPNYSSELNVNALELEDSALYLCASAQTIGGNYGYTFGSGTRLTVV.

The V and J genes are TRBV30 and TRBJ2-7, with 7 bases lining up with TRBD1. Germline values: CDR1 GTSNPN, CDR2 SVGIG (reference sequence). The CDR3 runs to 13 residues. Trimming cost V 8 bases and J 4 bases; bases outside gene matches: 11. DNA of the CDR3: TGTGCCGGGGCCCAGGGGGATTTATACGAGCAGTACTTC. It specifies CAGAQGDLYEQYF.

The sample holds a few counts of this clone. The CDR3 here is CASSVGQPNTEAFF. The CDR3 DNA is TGCGCCAGCAGCGTGGGACAGCCGAACACTGAAGCTTTCTTT. The chain recombines TRBV5-1 with TRBJ1-1, with TRBD1 matching 7 bases. CDR3 length equals 14 residues. V dropped 4 bases and J dropped 1; count of bases not matched to a gene: 4. Germline-derived CDR1 and CDR2 are SGHRS and YFSETQ.

Worth noting for this clone: A junction end diverges from the germline sequence, so it may reflect a read error. The rearrangement joins TRBV5-1 to TRBJ2-1; the match to TRBD2 covers 7 bases. The CDR3 is made up of 13 amino acids. CDR1 and CDR2 (germline): SGHRS, YFSETQ. The CDR3 nucleotides are TGCGCTAGCAGCCACGGGAGGAACAATGAGCAGTTCTTC. This encodes CASSHGRNNEQFF.

The genes are TRBV28 and TRBJ1-5; possibly TRBD1 for D (5 bases). V lost 5 bases, J lost 3 bases, and 14 bases lay in between. The CDR3 is 15 amino acids. CDR1 and CDR2 (germline): MDHEN, SYDVKM. This chain's CDR3 is CASSPGTGDNQPQHF. The CDR3 nucleotides are TGTGCCAGCAGTCCCGGCACAGGTGACAATCAGCCCCAGCATTTT.

The chain uses TRBV7-8 and TRBJ1-3; D might be TRBD1 (6 bases). The CDR3 loop spans 15 amino acids. Germline CDR1 is SGHVS and CDR2 is FQNEAQ. Trimming removed 5 bases at V and 2 bases at J, with 13 bases between. The CDR3 nucleotides read TGTGCCAGCAGCCGGGATACAGGGCCTGGAAACACCATATATTTT. This gives the protein CASSRDTGPGNTIYF.

The J gene is TRBJ2-7, the V gene TRBV6-1, with TRBD2 as a possible D gene (5 bases). In germline, CDR1 is MNHNS, CDR2 SASEGT. The CDR3 contains 14 residues. V was trimmed by 0 bases and J by 0 bases, leaving 6 bases between them. The CDR3 DNA sequence: TGTGCCAGCAGTGAAGCGGGAGACTCCTACGAGCAGTACTTC. Protein sequence: CASSEAGDSYEQYF.

The chain uses TRBV10-1 and TRBJ2-3, with 10 bases lining up with TRBD2. There are 19 residues in the CDR3. V shed 0 bases, J shed 4 bases, and the junction held 13 bases outside the gene matches. CDR1 is WNHNN and CDR2 is SYGVQD in the germline V gene (reference sequence). CDR3 loop: CASSESGRTSGTGADTQYF. Here the CDR3 DNA reads TGCGCCAGCAGTGAGTCGGGCAGGACTAGCGGCACTGGGGCAGATACGCAGTATTTT.

The sample holds a few counts of this clone. V and J are TRBV28 and TRBJ1-5; D might be TRBD1 (5 bases). The CDR3 runs 16 residues. Germline CDR1 and CDR2: MDHEN and SYDVKM. Between the trimmed V and J ends, which lost 6 bases and 3 bases, there was a span of 18 bases. In DNA form, the CDR3 reads TGTGCCAGCAGCGCCCGGGGGGGGACCTCCAATCAGCCCCAGCATTTT. It specifies CASSARGGTSNQPQHF.

The V call is TRBV10-1, the J call TRBJ2-7; the D gene is possibly TRBD1 (6 bases). CDR1 is WNHNN, CDR2 SYGVQD, per germline (reference sequence). This CDR3 is built from 13 residues. The V gene lost 6 bases and the J gene lost 7 bases, with 16 bases spanning the gap. CDR3 loop: CASSFGTSYEQYF. The CDR3 nucleotides read TGCGCCAGCAGCTTCGGGACATCATATGAGCAGTACTTC.

The rearrangement links TRBV4-2 to TRBJ2-7, with 12 bases lining up with TRBD2. Losses at the gene ends were 2 bases for V and 1 base for J; bases not matched to a gene: 3. CDR1 is LGHNA, CDR2 YNFKEQ, per germline. The CDR3 length is 16 residues. CDR3 protein: CASSQRLAGESYEQYF. The CDR3, as DNA: TGTGCCAGCAGCCAAAGACTAGCGGGAGAGTCCTACGAGCAGTACTTC.

This clone was counted a single time. The chain carries TRBV2 and TRBJ2-7; TRBD1 might be the D (6 bases). The CDR3 has 15 residues. Germline CDR1 and CDR2: SNHLY and FYNNEI. V lost 10 bases to trimming and J lost 4 bases, with 23 bases between them. CDR3 sequence (DNA): TGTGCCACCGTAACTACAGGGAAAAATGGATACGAGCAGTACTTC. Encoded protein: CATVTTGKNGYEQYF.

The genes are TRBV29-1 and TRBJ1-1; D gene unclear. The CDR3 covers 13 residues. Germline CDR1 and CDR2: SQVTM and ANQGSEA. Trimming removed 3 bases from V and 1 base from J, with 9 bases in between. The CDR3 sequence: CSVEGPRNTEAFF. The CDR3 region has the DNA TGCAGCGTTGAGGGCCCCAGGAACACTGAAGCTTTCTTT.

This rearrangement joins TRBV7-8 to TRBJ2-7; no clear D. Germline CDR1 reads SGHVS; CDR2 reads FQNEAQ. Trimming left V 2 bases short and J 4 bases short, with 15 bases between. This CDR3 region has 15 residues. The CDR3 reads CASSLRRDTLYEQYF. DNA for the CDR3: TGTGCCAGCAGCTTACGCCGCGATACCTTATACGAGCAGTACTTC.

The chain recombines TRBV6-1 with TRBJ1-1; D remains ambiguous. Trimming stripped 4 bases from V and 4 bases from J, with 10 bases between. The CDR3 covers 13 residues. CDR1 and CDR2 from the germline V gene are MNHNS and SASEGT. The CDR3 sequence is CASSAQALTEAFF. The CDR3 coding sequence is TGTGCCAGCAGTGCCCAAGCCCTCACTGAAGCTTTCTTT.

The sample holds a few counts of this clone. The rearrangement links TRBV10-1 to TRBJ2-1, with 8 bases lining up with TRBD2. CDR3 size: 14 residues. CDR1 is WNHNN, CDR2 SYGVQD, per germline (reference sequence). Losses at the gene ends were 2 bases for V and 16 bases for J; bases not matched to a gene: 13. This CDR3 is CASSEEAGEGFFFF. CDR3 DNA: TGCGCCAGCAGTGAGGAAGCGGGAGAAGGGTTTTTTTTCTTC.

The chain employs TRBV9 and TRBJ2-5; D is perhaps TRBD2 (6 bases). The V gene lost 1 base and the J gene lost 4 bases, with 11 bases spanning the gap. CDR1 SGDLS and CDR2 YYNGEE come from the germline V gene. The CDR3 loop spans 14 amino acids. The CDR3: CASSVTGAGETQYF. In nucleotides, the CDR3 is TGTGCCAGCAGCGTAACGGGAGCTGGAGAGACCCAGTACTTC.

V gene TRBV4-2 combines with J gene TRBJ2-5; TRBD2 matches 13 bases. Germline V gives CDR1 LGHNA, CDR2 YNFKEQ. V gave up 1 base and J gave up 5 bases; unmatched junction bases: 10. This CDR3 has 18 amino acids. CDR3 DNA sequence: TGTGCCAGCAGCCAAGTGGTGACTAGCGGGAGGCCTCGGGAGACCCAGTACTTC. Translating it yields CASSQVVTSGRPRETQYF.

The chain has TRBV27 and TRBJ2-7; TRBD1 matches at 8 bases. The V gene end was trimmed by 6 bases and the J gene end by 9 bases; junction bases not matched to a gene: 10. The CDR3 is made up of 13 amino acids. Looked up from germline, CDR1 is MNHEY and CDR2 is SMNVEV (reference sequence). CDR3 DNA: TGTGCCAGCAGCGGGGACAGGACCCTAGGGCAGTACTTC. This encodes CASSGDRTLGQYF.

V and J are TRBV19 and TRBJ2-7; 7 bases are a match to TRBD2. This CDR3 has 15 amino acids. Trimming took 1 base from V and 0 from J; bases not matched to a gene: 3. CDR1 and CDR2 from the germline V gene are LNHDA and SQIVND (reference sequence). CDR3 DNA sequence: TGTGCCAGTAGTATAGCTAGCGGCCTCTCCTACGAGCAGTACTTC. This gives the protein CASSIASGLSYEQYF. The variable domain in full, completed from reference TRBV19 and TRBJ2-7, reads DGGITQSPKYLFRKEGQNVTLSCEQNLNHDAMYWYRQDPGQGLRLIYYSQIVNDFQKGDIAEGYSVSREKKESFPLTVTSAQKNPTAFYLCASSIASGLSYEQYFGPGTRLTVT.

The chain is built from TRBV5-4 and TRBJ2-1; 7 bases are shared with TRBD1. V gave up 4 bases and J gave up 5 bases; unmatched junction bases: 12. The length of the CDR3 is 16 residues. The germline CDR1 and CDR2 sequences are SGHNT and YYREEE (reference sequence). CDR3 amino acids: CASSPPGRGRDNEQFF. The DNA for the CDR3 is TGTGCCAGCAGCCCCCCGGGAAGGGGGCGAGACAATGAGCAGTTCTTC.